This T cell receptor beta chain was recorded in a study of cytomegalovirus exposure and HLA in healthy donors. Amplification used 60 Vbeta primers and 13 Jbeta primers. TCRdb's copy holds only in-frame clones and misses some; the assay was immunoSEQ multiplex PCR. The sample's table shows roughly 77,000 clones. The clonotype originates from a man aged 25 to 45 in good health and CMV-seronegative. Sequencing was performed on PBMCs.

CDR3 loop: CASSFASAPTYEQYF. The DNA for the CDR3 is TGTGCCAGCAGCTTTGCAAGCGCTCCGACTTACGAGCAGTACTTC. The chain links TRBV11-3 to TRBJ2-7, with no clear D. CDR1 and CDR2 from the germline V gene are SGHNT and YENEEA. V was shortened by 3 bases and J by 4 bases, with 16 bases between the two germline ends. The CDR3 has 15 amino acids.